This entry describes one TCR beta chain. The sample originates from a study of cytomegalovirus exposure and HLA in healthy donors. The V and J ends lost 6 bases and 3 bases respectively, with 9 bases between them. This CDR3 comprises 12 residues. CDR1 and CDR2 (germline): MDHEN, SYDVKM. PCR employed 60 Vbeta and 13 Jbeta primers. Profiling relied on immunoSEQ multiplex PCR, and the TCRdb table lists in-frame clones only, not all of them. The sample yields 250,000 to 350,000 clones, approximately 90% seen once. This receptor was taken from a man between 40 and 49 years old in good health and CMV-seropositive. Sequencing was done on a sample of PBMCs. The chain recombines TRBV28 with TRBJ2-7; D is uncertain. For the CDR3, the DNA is TGTGCCAGCAGCTCACCTAACTACGAGCAGTACTTC. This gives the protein CASSSPNYEQYF.